The 3 T cell receptor beta chains presented below share a single source sample, sequenced in a study of T cell responses to AZD1222 COVID-19 vaccine. Assay: immunoSEQ multiplex PCR; the TCRdb copy retains only in-frame clones and omits some. The data contain about 150,000 clones, 90% to 95% of them seen just once; the ten biggest clones take up over 4%. The source was peripheral blood, collected 28 days after the second AZD1222 dose. These receptors came from an adult who received the AZD1222 COVID-19 vaccine.

V usage is TRBV7-8 and J usage is TRBJ1-5; no definite D call. The V gene's germline CDR1 is SGHVS and CDR2 FQNEAQ. Trimming stripped 5 bases from V and 1 base from J, with 9 bases between. The CDR3 length is 14 residues. CDR3 nucleotide sequence: TGTGCCAGCAGCCTACTTCGGAGCAATCAGCCCCAGCATTTT. Translating gives CASSLLRSNQPQHF.

The chain carries TRBV19 and TRBJ2-2; 9 bases are a match to TRBD1. From germline, CDR1 is LNHDA and CDR2 SQIVND (reference sequence). The CDR3 contains 15 residues. Germline trimming cut 3 bases from V and 1 base from J; bases unmatched to any gene: 0. This CDR3 reads CASSMGQGNTGELFF. The CDR3 DNA is TGTGCCAGTAGTATGGGACAGGGGAACACCGGGGAGCTGTTTTTT.

The chain is built from TRBV19 and TRBJ1-2; no definite D call. The CDR3 consists of 12 residues. Per the germline V gene, CDR1 is LNHDA and CDR2 is SQIVND (reference sequence). The V end was cut by 6 bases, the J end by 6 bases, with 11 bases between. The CDR3 region has the DNA TGTGCCAGTAGGGACGGTTATAATGGCTACACCTTC. It encodes CASRDGYNGYTF.